Sequencing of this TCR beta chain was carried out in a study of cytomegalovirus exposure and HLA in healthy donors. With 3 bases clipped from V and 4 bases from J, the junction kept 6 bases outside the gene matches. The CDR3 loop spans 15 amino acids. Per germline, CDR1 SNHLY and CDR2 FYNNEI. The PCR made use of 60 Vbeta and 13 Jbeta primers. Profiling relied on immunoSEQ multiplex PCR, and the TCRdb table lists in-frame clones only, not all of them. The table lists around 140,000 clones, 70% to 90% of them singletons. The sample consisted of PBMCs. The chain joins TRBV2 to TRBJ2-1; 7 bases match TRBD2. This receptor was obtained from a man aged 35-49 years in good health and CMV-seronegative. CDR3 in amino acids: CASSDLSSGYNEQFF. The CDR3 nucleotides are TGTGCCAGCAGTGATTTGTCTAGCGGATACAATGAGCAGTTCTTC.